This passage covers 23 T cell receptor beta chains from one sample sequenced in a study of T cells in Graves' hyperthyroidism and ophthalmopathy. RNA transcripts gave rise to amplified TCR beta CDR3 regions. Initially, a first-round RT-PCR of the TCR CDR3 employed the HTBI primer set. MiXCR was run by TCRdb on the multiplex PCR reads, yielding one entry per CDR3 protein. Among some 50,000 distinct CDR3 sequences listed, approximately 53% were seen once. The specimen was peripheral blood or thyroid tissue (not recorded which). The receptors stem from a man between 18 and 35 years old with Graves' hyperthyroidism.

This clonotype was picked up many times. The chain links TRBV4-1 to TRBJ1-1; D gene uncertain. The CDR3 extends over 15 amino acids. Germline V gene data show CDR1 as MGHRA and CDR2 as YSYEKL. Trimming removed 3 bases at V and 2 bases at J, with 13 bases between. The CDR3 DNA is TGCGCCAGCAGCCAGTCGAGAAGTGTTAACACTGAAGCTTTCTTT. Translated, it gives CASSQSRSVNTEAFF.

This clonotype was detected many times. This chain connects TRBV14 to TRBJ1-3; unclear D gene. The CDR3 has 16 amino acids. V lost 2 bases, J lost 0 bases, and 11 bases lay in between. Germline V gene data show CDR1 as SGHDN and CDR2 as FVKESK. The CDR3 loop is CASSQYLASSGNTIYF. For the CDR3, the DNA is TGTGCCAGCAGCCAATATCTGGCTAGCTCTGGAAACACCATATATTTT.

The genes are TRBV9 and TRBJ2-5; D may be TRBD1 (5 bases). Germline CDR1 and CDR2: SGDLS and YYNGEE. This CDR3 region has 16 residues. Trimming took off 4 bases at V and 1 base at J, with 17 bases between the two ends. CDR3 region: CASSNPGWGAQETQYF. CDR3 DNA sequence: TGTGCCAGCAGCAACCCAGGTTGGGGCGCCCAAGAGACCCAGTACTTC.

The rearrangement uses TRBV7-2 and TRBJ2-7; 10 positions agree with TRBD2. The CDR3 is 15 amino acids. Germline CDR1 reads SGHTA; CDR2 reads FQGNSA. The junction had 8 bases not matched to a gene; V was cut back by 4 bases and J by 5 bases. CDR3 sequence: CASSSLAGVSHEQYF. The CDR3 DNA is TGTGCCAGCAGCTCCCTAGCGGGAGTATCTCACGAGCAGTACTTC.

This clonotype was detected once. One end of the junction is discordant with germline, which a read error may explain. The chain employs TRBV28 and TRBJ1-6; D may be TRBD1 (6 bases). Germline CDR1 is MDHEN and CDR2 is SYDVKM. The CDR3 is 15 amino acids. The CDR3 coding sequence is TGTGCCTGCAGTCTCCAAACAGGGATGGGTTCACCCCTCCACTTT. Protein sequence: CACSLQTGMGSPLHF.

This clonotype was seen repeatedly, ten times or more. The chain links TRBV6-2 or TRBV6-3 to TRBJ2-2; 8 bases map to TRBD2. This CDR3 region has 15 residues. The V segment lost 5 bases and the J segment 4 bases; nucleotides outside the gene matches: 6. CDR1 is MNHEY and CDR2 is SVGEGT in the germline V gene. CDR3 in DNA: TGTGCCAGCAGTACCCCGACTAGCGTCACCGGGGAGCTGTTTTTT. This gives the protein CASSTPTSVTGELFF.

This chain connects TRBV20-1 to TRBJ2-7; TRBD2 matches 7 bases. Unmatched junction bases numbered 7, after V lost 6 bases and J lost 2 bases. Germline assignment: CDR1 DFQATT and CDR2 SNEGSKA (reference sequence). The CDR3 has 13 residues. This CDR3 is CSAAGGRAYEQYF. In DNA form, the CDR3 reads TGCAGTGCCGCCGGGGGGAGGGCCTACGAGCAGTACTTC.

This clonotype was counted between two and nine times. The J gene is TRBJ2-3, the V gene TRBV7-8, with 9 bases that match TRBD2. CDR1 SGHVS and CDR2 FQNEAQ come from the germline V gene. The CDR3 spans 17 residues. V lost 5 bases to trimming and J lost 4 bases; unmatched junction nucleotides: 13. The CDR3 nucleotides read TGTGCCAGCAGCCCGCTACGCGGGGGGGGTCTGGCAGATACGCAGTATTTT. This translates into CASSPLRGGGLADTQYF.

This clonotype has a handful of counts. This sequence joins TRBV7-2 and TRBJ1-5, with a tentative D call TRBD1 (6 bases). Germline V gene sequence: CDR1 SGHTA, CDR2 FQGNSA. Trimming stripped 5 bases from V and 4 bases from J, with 6 bases between. This CDR3 is 12 amino acids long. This chain's CDR3 is CASSGQNQPQHF. CDR3 coding DNA: TGTGCCAGCAGCGGACAGAATCAGCCCCAGCATTTT. The whole variable domain, remainder taken from reference TRBV7-2 and TRBJ1-5, is GAGVSQSPSNKVTEKGKDVELRCDPISGHTALYWYRQSLGQGLEFLIYFQGNSAPDKSGLPSDRFSAERTGGSVSTLTIQRTQQEDSAVYLCASSGQNQPQHFGDGTRLSIL.

The CDR3 here is CASSQDLLGGRYF. CDR3 sequence (DNA): TGCGCCAGCAGCCAAGATTTACTCGGGGGTCGGTACTTC. The rearrangement links TRBV4-1 to TRBJ2-5; tentative D call: TRBD2 (6 bases). CDR3 length: 13 residues. Germline-derived CDR1 and CDR2 are MGHRA and YSYEKL. The germline V and J ends were trimmed by 0 bases and 13 bases, with 15 bases remaining between them.

V is TRBV7-2 and J is TRBJ2-3; maybe TRBD2 (6 bases). Deletions cut 5 bases from V and 3 bases from J, with 27 bases between. The CDR3 spans 19 residues. Looked up from germline, CDR1 is SGHTA and CDR2 is FQGNSA. The CDR3 protein is CASSNPRGYSGSRTDTQYF. The CDR3 DNA reads TGTGCCAGCAGCAACCCCCGAGGTTATAGCGGAAGTAGGACAGATACGCAGTATTTT.

In this sample, this clonotype turned up many times. The chain has TRBV20-1 and TRBJ2-5, with 7 positions matching TRBD1. The junction had 9 bases not matched to a gene; V was cut back by 4 bases and J by 1 base. Germline CDR1 DFQATT, CDR2 SNEGSKA (reference sequence). This CDR3 comprises 15 residues. CDR3 DNA sequence: TGCAGTGCTAAAGTAGCCGACAGGGCCCAAGAGACCCAGTACTTC. This gives the protein CSAKVADRAQETQYF.

This chain joins TRBV7-9 and TRBJ2-7; TRBD1 matches at 11 bases. Trimming cost V 8 bases and J 3 bases; bases outside gene matches: 9. There are 15 residues in the CDR3. Germline values: CDR1 SEHNR, CDR2 FQNEAQ (reference sequence). The CDR3 loop is CASAQGTGGSYEQYF. The CDR3 DNA reads as TGTGCCAGCGCCCAAGGGACAGGGGGAAGCTACGAGCAGTACTTC.

The V and J genes are TRBV20-1 and TRBJ1-6; 8 nucleotides align to TRBD1. Germline CDR1 is DFQATT and CDR2 is SNEGSKA (reference sequence). Trimming removed 6 bases from V and 10 bases from J; junction bases left unmatched: 11. The CDR3 extends over 14 amino acids. The CDR3 DNA sequence: TGCAGTGCGGAAGGACAGGGCGAGGGCTCACCCCTCCACTTT. Amino acids: CSAEGQGEGSPLHF.

This clonotype was detected ten times or more. The V gene is TRBV7-9, the J gene TRBJ2-7, with D perhaps being TRBD1 or TRBD2 (6 bases each). The CDR3 runs to 14 residues. The V end lost 1 base, the J end lost 1 base, and 8 bases lay between the germline ends. The germline V gene encodes CDR1 SEHNR and CDR2 FQNEAQ (reference sequence). CDR3 nucleotides: TGTGCCAGCAGCTTAGTAGGGGGGTCCTACGAGCAGTACTTC. As protein: CASSLVGGSYEQYF.

The chain carries TRBV7-9 and TRBJ1-1; TRBD1 matches 7 bases. V shed 7 bases and J 9 bases; nucleotides not matched to a gene: 11. CDR3 size: 13 residues. Germline V gene lookup returns CDR1 SEHNR and CDR2 FQNEAQ (reference sequence). The CDR3 here is CASTPTGTAKAFF. The CDR3 nucleotides are TGTGCCAGCACCCCGACCGGGACAGCGAAAGCTTTCTTT.

This clonotype was seen ten or more times. The chain links TRBV18 to TRBJ1-2, with D tentatively TRBD1 (5 bases). Germline CDR1 reads KGHSH; CDR2 reads LQKENI. Deletions cut 0 bases from V and 3 bases from J, with 8 bases between. The CDR3 totals 14 residues. In DNA form, the CDR3 reads TGTGCCAGCTCACCACCCCGGGGCTACTATGGCTACACCTTC. Its protein product is CASSPPRGYYGYTF.

The V gene is TRBV19, the J gene TRBJ1-1, with D possibly being TRBD1 (6 bases). This CDR3 spans 14 amino acids. Germline V gives CDR1 LNHDA, CDR2 SQIVND (reference sequence). The V and J ends lost 7 bases and 4 bases respectively, with 16 bases between them. The CDR3 bases are TGTGCCAGTACCCGGCGGGGACATAGCACTGAAGCTTTCTTT. Amino acid sequence: CASTRRGHSTEAFF.

The chain carries TRBV9 and TRBJ2-1, with 9 bases fitting TRBD2. The CDR3 spans 16 residues. The V and J ends lost 5 bases and 7 bases, in that order; junction bases with no gene match: 13. The germline CDR1 and CDR2 sequences are SGDLS and YYNGEE. The CDR3 sequence is CASSCQVAGARNEQFF. The CDR3 nucleotides are TGTGCCAGCAGTTGCCAGGTAGCGGGAGCTAGAAATGAGCAGTTCTTC.

This clonotype appeared a few times. J is TRBJ2-7 and V is TRBV29-1, with TRBD2 matching 8 bases. From germline, CDR1 is SQVTM and CDR2 ANQGSEA. The length of the CDR3 is 15 residues. V was pared by 6 bases and J by 6 bases, with 16 bases of the junction left unmatched. CDR3 protein: CSVRPGTSSNLEQYF. The CDR3 DNA reads as TGCAGCGTGAGGCCCGGGACTAGTTCGAACCTCGAGCAGTACTTC.

The chain couples TRBV10-3 to TRBJ1-5; the D is unclear. Per the germline V gene, CDR1 is ENHRY and CDR2 is SYGVKD. The ends were cut back, 3 bases at V and 7 bases at J, with 13 bases in the middle. This CDR3 contains 14 residues. The CDR3, as DNA: TGTGCCATCAGTGACAGATCAATGGGACAGCCCCAGCATTTT. It is translated as CAISDRSMGQPQHF.

The V and J genes are TRBV20-1 and TRBJ1-2; D may be TRBD1 (5 bases). The CDR3 has 14 amino acids. CDR1 is DFQATT, CDR2 SNEGSKA, per germline (reference sequence). V was clipped by 0 bases and J by 4 bases, with 12 bases between them. The CDR3 here is CSARDLPGSYGYTF. The CDR3 DNA follows: TGCAGTGCTAGAGATCTGCCAGGGAGCTATGGCTACACCTTC.

In this sample, this clonotype turned up many times. The gene calls are TRBV5-6 and TRBJ2-2; 8 nucleotides line up with TRBD2. This CDR3 has 15 residues. V trimming: 6 bases; J trimming: 7 bases; junction bases outside the gene matches: 11. CDR1 and CDR2 from the germline V gene are SGHDT and YYEEEE. The CDR3 is CASMKRSGRVGELFF. The CDR3 coding sequence is TGTGCCAGCATGAAGCGGAGCGGGAGAGTCGGGGAGCTGTTTTTT.